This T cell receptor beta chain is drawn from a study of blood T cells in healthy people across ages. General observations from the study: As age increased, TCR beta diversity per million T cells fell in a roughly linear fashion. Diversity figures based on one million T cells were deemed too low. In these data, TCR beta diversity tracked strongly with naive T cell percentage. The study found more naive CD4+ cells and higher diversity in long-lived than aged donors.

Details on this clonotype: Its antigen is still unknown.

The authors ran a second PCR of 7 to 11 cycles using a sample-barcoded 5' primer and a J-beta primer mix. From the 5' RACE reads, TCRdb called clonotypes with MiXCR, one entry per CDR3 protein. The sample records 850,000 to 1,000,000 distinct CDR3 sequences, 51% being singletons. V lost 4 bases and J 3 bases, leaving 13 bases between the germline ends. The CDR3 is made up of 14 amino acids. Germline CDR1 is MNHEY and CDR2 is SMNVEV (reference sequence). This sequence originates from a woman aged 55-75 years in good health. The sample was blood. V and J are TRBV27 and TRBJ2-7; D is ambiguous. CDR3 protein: CASSSAHNLYEQYF. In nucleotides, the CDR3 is TGTGCCAGCAGTTCGGCACACAATCTCTACGAGCAGTACTTC.